These T cell receptor beta chains were read from a single sample in a study of cytomegalovirus exposure and HLA in healthy donors. Method: immunoSEQ multiplex PCR; TCRdb's copy keeps in-frame clones and lacks some. The sample includes approximately 120,000 clones, around 84% seen only once; the top ten take about 1.8%. Sequenced: PBMCs. All receptors come from a man between 18 and 35 years old in good health and CMV-seronegative. The CDR3 runs from the conserved cysteine through the conserved F or W. The order of the fields is CDR3 DNA, CDR3 protein, D gene, clone size, V gene, J gene. D genes are given only for firm matches. Expanded clones get a size class; other rows say once, few or many, or leave the size out.

TGTGCCAGTAGTCAGGGGGTGTCTAGCACAGATACGCAGTATTTT	CASSQGVSSTDTQYF	TRBD1	NA	TRBV19	TRBJ2-3
TGTGCCAGTAGTACCGGGACTCTCAGGGAGACCCAGTACTTC	CASSTGTLRETQYF	NA	NA	TRBV19	TRBJ2-5
TGTGCCAGCAGCCTCACGGGTTCCAAAGCCAAAAACATTCAGTACTTC	CASSLTGSKAKNIQYF	NA	NA	TRBV11-2	TRBJ2-4
TGCGCCAGCAGCTTGGATGGACCCGGGAGCACTGAAGCTTTCTTT	CASSLDGPGSTEAFF	NA	NA	TRBV5-1	TRBJ1-1
TGTGCCAGCAGTGTCGGACAGATGAACTATGGCTACACCTTC	CASSVGQMNYGYTF	NA	NA	TRBV6-1	TRBJ1-2
TGCGCCAGCAGCCAAGGCCATGGGGGGGCCACTGAAGCTTTCTTT	CASSQGHGGATEAFF	NA	NA	TRBV4-1	TRBJ1-1
TGTGCCAGCACCAGGGGACAGGCGACTGGGACCTACGAGCAGTACTTC	CASTRGQATGTYEQYF	TRBD1	NA	TRBV5-8	TRBJ2-7
TGCGCCAGCAGCTTAATGGCGGCAGGGCCTACCTACGAGCAGTACTTC	CASSLMAAGPTYEQYF	NA	once	TRBV5-1	TRBJ2-7
TGCGCCAGCAGCCAAGATCAAGGGGCAGGTTTTTCTAACTATGGCTACACCTTC	CASSQDQGAGFSNYGYTF	NA	few	TRBV4-3	TRBJ1-2
TGTGCCAGTAGTATTATAGCGGGGGGGACCTACGAGCAGTACTTC	CASSIIAGGTYEQYF	TRBD2	once	TRBV19	TRBJ2-7
TGTGCCAGCAGCTTCCCCGAGACAGGGGCCCCCTTGAACACCGGGGAGCTGTTTTTT	CASSFPETGAPLNTGELFF	TRBD1	NA	TRBV7-2	TRBJ2-2
TGTGCCAGCAGCTTGGCGGGGGGGCCTGGGGAAAAACTGTTTTTT	CASSLAGGPGEKLFF	NA	few	TRBV5-6	TRBJ1-4
TGTGCCAGCAGCTTAGCGCGGGCAGAGAACTATGGCTACACCTTC	CASSLARAENYGYTF	NA	NA	TRBV7-9	TRBJ1-2
TGCGCCAGCAGCCCTCTGGGGGACAGGGGATCACCCCTCCACTTT	CASSPLGDRGSPLHF	TRBD1	NA	TRBV5-1	TRBJ1-6
TGTGCCAGCAGCGCCGACAGGGACACTGAAGCTTTCTTT	CASSADRDTEAFF	TRBD1	NA	TRBV5-6	TRBJ1-1
TGTGCCAGCAGCTTAGGGACAGGGGGCTTATCCTCCTACGAGCAGTACTTC	CASSLGTGGLSSYEQYF	TRBD1	few	TRBV11-2	TRBJ2-7
TGTGCCATAGACTCGCTCGCCTACGAGCAGTACTTC	CAIDSLAYEQYF	NA	NA	TRBV7-9	TRBJ2-7